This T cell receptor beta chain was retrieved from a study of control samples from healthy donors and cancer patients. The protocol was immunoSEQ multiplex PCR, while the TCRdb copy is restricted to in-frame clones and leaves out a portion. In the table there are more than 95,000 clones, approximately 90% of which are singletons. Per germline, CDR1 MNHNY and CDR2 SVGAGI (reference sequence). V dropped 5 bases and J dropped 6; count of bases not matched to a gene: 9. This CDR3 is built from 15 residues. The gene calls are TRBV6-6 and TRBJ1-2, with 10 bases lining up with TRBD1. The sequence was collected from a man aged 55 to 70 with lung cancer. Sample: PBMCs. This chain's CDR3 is CASSHRTGGYDGYTF. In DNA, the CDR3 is TGTGCCAGCAGTCACCGGACAGGGGGATATGATGGCTACACCTTC.